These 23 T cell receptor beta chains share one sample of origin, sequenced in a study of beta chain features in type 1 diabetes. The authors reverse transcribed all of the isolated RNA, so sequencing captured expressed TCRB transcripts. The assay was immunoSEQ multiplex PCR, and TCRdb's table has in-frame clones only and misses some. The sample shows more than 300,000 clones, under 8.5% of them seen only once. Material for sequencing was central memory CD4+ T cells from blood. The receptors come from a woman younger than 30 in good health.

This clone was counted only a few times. The CDR3: CASSMRQGAEYYNEQFF. CDR3 nucleotides: TGTGCCAGCTCGATGAGACAGGGGGCTGAATACTACAATGAGCAGTTCTTC. The chain carries TRBV14 and TRBJ2-1, with 10 bases lining up with TRBD1. CDR1 and CDR2 (germline): SGHDN, FVKESK. The CDR3 has 17 amino acids. The V gene end was trimmed by 8 bases and the J gene end by 3 bases; junction bases not matched to a gene: 13.

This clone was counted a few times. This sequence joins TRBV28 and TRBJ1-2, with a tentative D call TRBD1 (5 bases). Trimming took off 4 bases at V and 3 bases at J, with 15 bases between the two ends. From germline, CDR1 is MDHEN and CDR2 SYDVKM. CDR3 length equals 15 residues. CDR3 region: CASSSTLTDYYGYTF. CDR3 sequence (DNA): TGTGCCAGCAGTTCAACCCTGACAGATTACTATGGCTACACCTTC.

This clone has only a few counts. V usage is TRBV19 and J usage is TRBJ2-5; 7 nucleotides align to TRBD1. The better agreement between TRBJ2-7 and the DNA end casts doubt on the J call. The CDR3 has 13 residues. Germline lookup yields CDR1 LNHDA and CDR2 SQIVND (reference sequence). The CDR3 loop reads CASSRDSNYEQYF. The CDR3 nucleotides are TGTGCCAGTAGCCGGGACAGTAACTACGAGCAGTACTTC.

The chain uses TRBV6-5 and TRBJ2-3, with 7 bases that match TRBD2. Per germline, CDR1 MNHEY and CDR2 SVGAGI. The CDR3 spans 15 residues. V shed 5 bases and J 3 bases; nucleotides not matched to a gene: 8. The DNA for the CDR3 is TGTGCCAGCAGTGGATTAGCGGGCCCAACAGATACGCAGTATTTT. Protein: CASSGLAGPTDTQYF.

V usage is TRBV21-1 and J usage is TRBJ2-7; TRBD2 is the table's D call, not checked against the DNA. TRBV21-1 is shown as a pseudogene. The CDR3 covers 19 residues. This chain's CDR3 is CASSKSRSGLAGPVAEQYF. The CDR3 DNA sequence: TGTGCCAGCAGCAAAAGCCGGTCGGGACTAGCGGGACCCGTTGCCGAGCAGTACTTC.

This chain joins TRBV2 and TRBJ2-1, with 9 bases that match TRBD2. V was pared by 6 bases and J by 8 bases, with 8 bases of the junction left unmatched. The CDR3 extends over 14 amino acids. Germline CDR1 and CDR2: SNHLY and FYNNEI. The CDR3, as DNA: TGTGCCAGCAGGGGAACTAGCGGGTTCGATGAGCAGTTCTTC. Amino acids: CASRGTSGFDEQFF.

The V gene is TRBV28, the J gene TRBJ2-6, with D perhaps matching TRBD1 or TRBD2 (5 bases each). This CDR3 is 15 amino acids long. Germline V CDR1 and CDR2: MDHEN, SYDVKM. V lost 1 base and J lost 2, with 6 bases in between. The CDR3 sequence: CASSLLGAGANVLTF. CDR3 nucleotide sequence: TGTGCCAGCAGTTTATTGGGGGCTGGGGCCAACGTCCTGACTTTC. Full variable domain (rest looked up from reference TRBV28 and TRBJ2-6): DVKVTQSSRYLVKRTGEKVFLECVQDMDHENMFWYRQDPGLGLRLIYFSYDVKMKEKGDIPEGYSVSREKKERFSLILESASTNQTSMYLCASSLLGAGANVLTFGAGSRLTVL.

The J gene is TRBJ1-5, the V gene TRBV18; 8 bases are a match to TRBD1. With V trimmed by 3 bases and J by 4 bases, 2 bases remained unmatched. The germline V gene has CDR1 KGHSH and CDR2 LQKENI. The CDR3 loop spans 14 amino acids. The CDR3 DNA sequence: TGTGCCAGCTCACCCCAGGGGGCGAATCAGCCCCAGCATTTT. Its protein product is CASSPQGANQPQHF.

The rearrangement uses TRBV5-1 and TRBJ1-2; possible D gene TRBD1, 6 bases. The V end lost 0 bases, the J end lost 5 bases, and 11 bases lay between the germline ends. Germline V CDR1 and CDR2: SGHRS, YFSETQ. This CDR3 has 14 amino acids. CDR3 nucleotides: TGCGCCAGCAGCTTGGAGGGGGACCAATATGGCTACACCTTC. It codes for CASSLEGDQYGYTF.

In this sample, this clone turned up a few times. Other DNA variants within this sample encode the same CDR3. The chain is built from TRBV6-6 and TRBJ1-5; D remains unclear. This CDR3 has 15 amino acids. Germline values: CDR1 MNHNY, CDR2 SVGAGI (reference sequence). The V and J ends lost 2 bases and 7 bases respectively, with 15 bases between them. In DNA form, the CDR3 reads TGTGCCAGCAGTTACATCTCTCTATTGGGGCAGCCCCAGCATTTT. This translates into CASSYISLLGQPQHF.

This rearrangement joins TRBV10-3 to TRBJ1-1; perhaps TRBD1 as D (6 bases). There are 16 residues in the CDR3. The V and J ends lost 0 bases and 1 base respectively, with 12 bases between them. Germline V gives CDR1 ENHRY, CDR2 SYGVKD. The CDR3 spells CAISESQGRGNTEAFF. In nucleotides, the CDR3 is TGTGCCATCAGTGAGTCCCAGGGGCGCGGGAACACTGAAGCTTTCTTT.

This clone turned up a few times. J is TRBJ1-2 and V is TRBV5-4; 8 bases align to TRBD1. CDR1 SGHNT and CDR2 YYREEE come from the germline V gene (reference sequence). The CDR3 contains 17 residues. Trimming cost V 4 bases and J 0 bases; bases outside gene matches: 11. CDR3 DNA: TGTGCCAGCAGCCGCGCAGGGGGCGGAATGTCTAACTATGGCTACACCTTC. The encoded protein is CASSRAGGGMSNYGYTF.

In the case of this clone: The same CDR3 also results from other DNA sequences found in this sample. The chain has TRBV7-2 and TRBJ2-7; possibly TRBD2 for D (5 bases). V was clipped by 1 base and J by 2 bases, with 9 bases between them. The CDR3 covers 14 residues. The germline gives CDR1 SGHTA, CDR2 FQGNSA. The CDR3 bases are TGTGCCAGCAGCTTAGGTCGGGGAGCCTACGAGCAGTACTTC. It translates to CASSLGRGAYEQYF.

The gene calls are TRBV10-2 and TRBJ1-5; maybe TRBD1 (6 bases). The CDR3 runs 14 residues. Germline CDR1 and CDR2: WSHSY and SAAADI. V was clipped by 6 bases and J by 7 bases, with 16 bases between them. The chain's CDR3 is CASRGHRVEQPQHF. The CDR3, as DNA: TGCGCCAGCAGGGGACATCGGGTCGAACAGCCCCAGCATTTT.

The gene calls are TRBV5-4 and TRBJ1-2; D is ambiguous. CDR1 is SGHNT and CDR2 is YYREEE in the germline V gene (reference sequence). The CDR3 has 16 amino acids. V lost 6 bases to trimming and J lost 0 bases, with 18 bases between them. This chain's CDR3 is CASTLFPGGANYGYTF. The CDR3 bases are TGTGCCAGCACCTTATTCCCCGGCGGTGCTAACTATGGCTACACCTTC.

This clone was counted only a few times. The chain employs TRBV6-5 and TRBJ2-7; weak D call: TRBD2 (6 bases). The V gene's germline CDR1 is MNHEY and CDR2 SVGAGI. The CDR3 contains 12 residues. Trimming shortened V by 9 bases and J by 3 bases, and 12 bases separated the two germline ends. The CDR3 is CASTGSSYEQYF. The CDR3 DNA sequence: TGTGCCAGTACCGGGAGCAGCTACGAGCAGTACTTC.

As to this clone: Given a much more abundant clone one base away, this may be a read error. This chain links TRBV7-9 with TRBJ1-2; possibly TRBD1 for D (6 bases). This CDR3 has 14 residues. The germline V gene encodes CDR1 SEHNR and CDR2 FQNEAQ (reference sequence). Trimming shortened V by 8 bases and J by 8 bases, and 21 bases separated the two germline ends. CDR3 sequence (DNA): TGTGCCAGCTGGGGCAGGGGTGACCTGTGGGGCTACACCTTC. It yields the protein CASWGRGDLWGYTF.

CDR3 region: CASSSIGTGGGETQYF. The DNA of the CDR3 is TGTGCCAGCAGCTCGATCGGGACAGGGGGCGGAGAGACCCAGTACTTC. The rearrangement links TRBV7-9 to TRBJ2-5; 12 bases align to TRBD1. The CDR3 length is 16 residues. Losses at the gene ends were 4 bases for V and 4 bases for J; bases not matched to a gene: 7. Germline lookup yields CDR1 SEHNR and CDR2 FQNEAQ (reference sequence).

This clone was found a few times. The CDR3 sequence: CASRPAIQPQGTYEQYF. DNA of the CDR3: TGTGCCAGCAGACCAGCAATACAGCCACAGGGGACCTACGAGCAGTACTTC. J is TRBJ2-7 and V is TRBV13; 7 bases agree with TRBD1. The CDR3 extends over 17 amino acids. The V gene end was trimmed by 6 bases and the J gene end by 2 bases; junction bases not matched to a gene: 16. Germline V CDR1 and CDR2: PRHDT, FYEKMQ (reference sequence).

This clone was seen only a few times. DNA for the CDR3: TGCAGTGCTTGGGACACAGATACGCAGTATTTT. Its translation: CSAWDTDTQYF. The chain is built from TRBV20-1 and TRBJ2-3; D gene ambiguous. V lost 5 bases and J lost 2, with 5 bases in between. The CDR3 is made up of 11 amino acids. Per germline, CDR1 DFQATT and CDR2 SNEGSKA (reference sequence).

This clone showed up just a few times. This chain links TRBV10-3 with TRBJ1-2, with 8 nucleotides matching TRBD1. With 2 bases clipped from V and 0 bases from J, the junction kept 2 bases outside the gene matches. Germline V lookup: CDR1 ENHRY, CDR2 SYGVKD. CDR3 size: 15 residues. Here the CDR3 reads CAISERGQANYGYTF. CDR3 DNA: TGTGCCATCAGTGAGAGGGGACAGGCTAACTATGGCTACACCTTC.

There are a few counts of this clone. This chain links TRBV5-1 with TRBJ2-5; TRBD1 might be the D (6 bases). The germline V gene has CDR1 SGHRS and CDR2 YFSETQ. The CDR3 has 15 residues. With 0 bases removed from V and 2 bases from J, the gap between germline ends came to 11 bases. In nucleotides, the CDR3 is TGCGCCAGCAGCTTGGCCCCCACAGGGCAAGAGACCCAGTACTTC. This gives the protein CASSLAPTGQETQYF.

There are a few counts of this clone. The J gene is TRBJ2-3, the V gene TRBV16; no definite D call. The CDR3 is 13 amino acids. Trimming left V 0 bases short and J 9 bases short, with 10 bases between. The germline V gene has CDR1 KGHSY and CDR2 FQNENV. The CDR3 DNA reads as TGTGCCAGCAGCCAATCGGGCGTATACACGCAGTATTTT. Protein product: CASSQSGVYTQYF.